This T cell receptor beta chain was sequenced during a study of blood T cell repertoires in COVID-19. Turning to the study itself: Samples of COVID-19 (acute and convalescent) were obtained from the United States, Italy and Spain.

TCRdb's copy holds only in-frame clones and misses some; the assay was immunoSEQ multiplex PCR. In the table there are about 360,000 clones, about 86% of which are singletons. The specimen sequenced was peripheral blood. This receptor was identified in a man in his thirties or forties with active or convalescent COVID-19.

CDR3 in amino acids: CATSGLRGFHPYGYTF. CDR3 in DNA: TGTGCCACCAGCGGCCTCCGCGGGTTTCATCCTTATGGCTACACCTTC. The V and J genes are TRBV15 and TRBJ1-2; D is undetermined. The CDR3 is 16 amino acids. Germline values: CDR1 LNHNV, CDR2 YYDKDF (reference sequence). Trimming shortened V by 5 bases and J by 5 bases, and 21 bases separated the two germline ends. Full variable domain (remainder filled in from reference TRBV15 and TRBJ1-2): DAMVIQNPRYQVTQFGKPVTLSCSQTLNHNVMYWYQQKSSQAPKLLFHYYDKDFNNEADTPDNFQSRRPNTSFCFLDIRSPGLGDTAMYLCATSGLRGFHPYGYTFGSGTRLTVV.